A selection of T cell receptor beta chains follows, all from one sample in a study of T and B cells in COVID-19 patients. TCRdb processed the multiplex PCR reads anew with MiXCR; each CDR3 protein has one entry. The sample records around 9,000 distinct CDR3 sequences, 30% to 40% being singletons. The source material was blood. These receptors were collected from a human donor who had recovered from COVID-19. The CDR3 runs from the conserved cysteine through the conserved F or W. A D gene is named only where the DNA matches it firmly. Clone sizes are given selectively: once, few, many, or a class where the clone is expanded.

d_call	clone_size	v_call	j_call	cdr3_nt	cdr3_aa
TRBD1	few	TRBV7-6	TRBJ2-7	TGTGCCAGCAGCTTAGAGCCAGGGGGCGAGGAGCAGTACTTC	CASSLEPGGEEQYF
NA	NA	TRBV4-1	TRBJ2-7	TGCGCCAGCAGCCAAGACCCGGGATTGTCCGTCGAGCAGTACTTC	CASSQDPGLSVEQYF
NA	NA	TRBV12-3/TRBV12-4	TRBJ1-2	TGTGCCAGCAGTTTGGGGCAGGGCTATGGCTACACCTTC	CASSLGQGYGYTF
TRBD2	NA	TRBV5-1	TRBJ2-3	TGCGCCAGCAGCTTGGGAGCGGGGGGGTCTAGCACAGATACGCAGTGTTTT	CASSLGAGGSSTDTQCF
NA	few	TRBV6-1	TRBJ1-2	TGTGCCAGCAGTGGAGGAGGAGGGATCTACACCTTC	CASSGGGGIYTF
TRBD1	NA	TRBV4-2	TRBJ1-1	TGTGCCAGCAGCTTCATGCCGACAGGGATCAATTCGTATAGCACTGAAGCTTTCTTT	CASSFMPTGINSYSTEAFF
NA	NA	TRBV7-2	TRBJ2-2	TGTGCCAGCAGCACACGTCGGCGGGGGCAGGCCGGGGAGCTGTTTTTT	CASSTRRRGQAGELFF
NA	few	TRBV5-6	TRBJ1-1	TGTGCCAGCAGCTTGGCCTATGGCAGGGGAGGGACTGAAGCTTTCTTT	CASSLAYGRGGTEAFF
TRBD1	once	TRBV7-6	TRBJ2-1	TGCGCCAGCAGACTTGACGGGACAGGGGCGAGTGAGCAGTTCTTC	CASRLDGTGASEQFF
NA	medium-sized	TRBV29-1	TRBJ2-3	TGCAGCGTTGCTCGCCAGGGCCGGTCAGATACGCAGTATTTT	CSVARQGRSDTQYF
NA	once	TRBV20-1	TRBJ1-1	TGCAGTGCTACCCGGGGACTGCCGAACGCTGAAGCTTTCTTT	CSATRGLPNAEAFF
NA	NA	TRBV6-5	TRBJ2-1	TGTGCCAGCAGCGGGGGACAGATAGAATACAATGAGCAGTTCTTC	CASSGGQIEYNEQFF
NA	NA	TRBV11-1	TRBJ2-7	TGTGCCAGCAGCTTAGGCACGGAGGGGTTGTGGGGGGACGAGCAGTACTTC	CASSLGTEGLWGDEQYF
NA	NA	TRBV27	TRBJ1-6	TGTGCCAGCAGTCCCCTAACGGGAGGGAATTCACCCCTCCACTTT	CASSPLTGGNSPLHF
NA	NA	TRBV28	TRBJ1-4	TGTGCCAGCAGTCTATACAGCTATCGGGAAAAACTGTTTTTT	CASSLYSYREKLFF
TRBD1	NA	TRBV20-1	TRBJ2-1	TGCAGTGCAAAGGACAGGGTACATGAGCAGTTCTTC	CSAKDRVHEQFF
NA	NA	TRBV7-9	TRBJ2-1	TGTGCCAGCAGCTTAATGTTGGCGTTTAATGAGCAGTTCTTC	CASSLMLAFNEQFF
TRBD1	NA	TRBV12-3/TRBV12-4	TRBJ1-2	TGTGCCAGCAGTACAGGGGCCTTTGGAGGCTACACCTTC	CASSTGAFGGYTF
TRBD1	NA	TRBV6-6	TRBJ2-7	TGTGCCATCAAAATGGACAGGAGCTCCTACGAGCAGTACTTC	CAIKMDRSSYEQYF
TRBD2	NA	TRBV10-3	TRBJ2-1	TGTGCCTCGGGACTAGCGGGGGGGCGGGGCTCCTACAATGAGCAGTTCTTC	CASGLAGGRGSYNEQFF
NA	NA	TRBV6-5	TRBJ2-7	TGTGCCAGCAGTTACGGGGCGAGCTCCTACGAGCAGTACTTC	CASSYGASSYEQYF
TRBD2	once	TRBV10-1	TRBJ2-1	TGCGCCAGCAGGGATAGCGGGGGGGCCGGTGTCGAGCAGTTCTTC	CASRDSGGAGVEQFF
NA	NA	TRBV7-2	TRBJ1-3	TGTGCCAGCAGCCTGTCCCGAAGCACCATATATTTT	CASSLSRSTIYF
NA	NA	TRBV6-1	TRBJ1-2	TGTGCCAGCAGTGGGAACTATGGCTACACCTTC	CASSGNYGYTF
NA	NA	TRBV5-5	TRBJ1-1	TGTGCCAGCAGCTTAAGGGCTCCAGGCGCGAGCACTGAAGCTTTCTTT	CASSLRAPGASTEAFF
NA	NA	TRBV5-6	TRBJ1-2	TGTGCCAGCAGCTTGGAGGCAGGGCGGTATGGCTACACCTTC	CASSLEAGRYGYTF
TRBD1	NA	TRBV29-1	TRBJ2-7	TGCAGCGTTGGTGGACAGGGTTACGAGCAGTACTTC	CSVGGQGYEQYF
NA	NA	TRBV20-1	TRBJ2-3	TGCAGTGCCCCGAAGCGGACTAGCACAGATACGCAGTATTTT	CSAPKRTSTDTQYF
NA	NA	TRBV6-1	TRBJ2-2	TGTGCCAGCAGTTTTACAGGGTATAACACCGGGGAGCTGTTTTTT	CASSFTGYNTGELFF
NA	few	TRBV19	TRBJ1-1	TGTGCCAGTAGTCCCCTGAGGGGAAACACTGAAGCTTTCTTT	CASSPLRGNTEAFF
NA	once	TRBV4-1	TRBJ2-2	TGCGCCAGCAGTACACCGGGACAATCTACCTTGAACACCGGGGAGCTGTTTTTT	CASSTPGQSTLNTGELFF
NA	few	TRBV30	TRBJ1-3	TGTGCCTTGACTGTTAGCTCTGGAAACACCATATATTTT	CALTVSSGNTIYF
NA	few	TRBV10-1	TRBJ2-3	TGCGCCACCCCGGGACACGGTACCGTCACAGATACGCAGTATTTT	CATPGHGTVTDTQYF
NA	few	TRBV14	TRBJ2-7	TGTGCCAGCAGCCTCGGACACTCCTACGAGCAGTACTTC	CASSLGHSYEQYF
NA	few	TRBV5-6	TRBJ1-2	TGTGCCAGCAGCCCGGATGGGGGGTGGGGCTACACCTTC	CASSPDGGWGYTF
TRBD1	NA	TRBV20-1	TRBJ1-1	TGCAGTGCTAGAGGACGGCAGGGGGCCATGAACACTGAAGCTTTCTTT	CSARGRQGAMNTEAFF
NA	medium-sized	TRBV6-2/TRBV6-3	TRBJ1-6	TGTGCCAGCAGCATCTCCTATAATTCACCCCTCCACTTT	CASSISYNSPLHF
TRBD1	NA	TRBV12-3/TRBV12-4	TRBJ1-5	TGTGCCAGCAATTTACAGGGGCGCAATCAGCCCCAGCATTTT	CASNLQGRNQPQHF
NA	once	TRBV4-2	TRBJ1-3	TGCGCCAGCAGCCGAGGAGCACGGAGCTCTGGAAACACCATATATTTT	CASSRGARSSGNTIYF
TRBD1	NA	TRBV19	TRBJ2-5	TGTGCCAGTAGTATCAGGGGGCGTCGGGAGACCCAGTACTTC	CASSIRGRRETQYF